The rows below give T cell receptor beta chains drawn from one sample of a study of cytomegalovirus exposure and HLA in healthy donors. Sequencing was performed with immunoSEQ multiplex PCR; in TCRdb, only in-frame clones are kept and a portion is missing. The data contain 120,000 or so clones, about 80% of them seen just once; the ten biggest clones take up 3.4%. The specimen sequenced was PBMCs. The receptors were gathered from a man aged 25 to 45 in good health and CMV-seronegative. Each CDR3 is given with its conserved first and last residue. Fields, in order: clone size, J gene, V gene, D gene, CDR3 DNA, CDR3 protein. The D gene is left open where the match is weak. Not every row has a clone size; where given, it reads once, few, many or a size class.

- | TRBJ1-2 | TRBV19 | - | TGTGCCAGTAACCCCAGGGGCACAGACTATGGCTACACCTTC | CASNPRGTDYGYTF
- | TRBJ1-6 | TRBV7-6 | - | TGTGCCAGCAGCTTAGCCGGGACTGGGAATTCACCCCTCCACTTT | CASSLAGTGNSPLHF
- | TRBJ2-3 | TRBV6-5 | - | TGTGCCAGCAGTTACTTAGGGGGATACCGCACAGATACGCAGTATTTT | CASSYLGGYRTDTQYF
- | TRBJ1-1 | TRBV5-1 | - | TGCGCCAGCAGCGAGCAAACCCAGGGGAACACTGAAGCTTTCTTT | CASSEQTQGNTEAFF
- | TRBJ1-3 | TRBV18 | - | TGTGCCAGCTCACCAATAACAGGGAACTCTGGAAACACCATATATTTT | CASSPITGNSGNTIYF
- | TRBJ2-1 | TRBV4-3 | TRBD2 | TGCGCCAGCAGCCAAGTTTCGGCGGGGGGGACCAATGAGCAGTTCTTC | CASSQVSAGGTNEQFF
once | TRBJ2-1 | TRBV12-5 | - | TGTGCTAGTGGTACTAATAGTCAGCAGTTCTTC | CASGTNSQQFF
- | TRBJ2-7 | TRBV7-9 | - | TGTGCCAGCAGCTTGTTTTTCAGACAGGCGGTCTACGAGCAGTACTTC | CASSLFFRQAVYEQYF
- | TRBJ1-5 | TRBV10-1 | - | TGCGCCAGCAGTGAGGGACAATCGCAATCAGCCCCAGCATTT | CASSEGQSQSAPAF
- | TRBJ2-7 | TRBV13 | - | TGTGCCAGCAGCTTAGTGGGCAGACCGGATTCCTACGAGCAGTACTTC | CASSLVGRPDSYEQYF
- | TRBJ1-1 | TRBV15 | - | TGTGCCACCAGCAGAGATTTAACAGTGAATGAAGCTTTCTTT | CATSRDLTVNEAFF
- | TRBJ2-5 | TRBV28 | - | TGTGCCAGCAGTTTGGGAGGAGGGGGGGTGGAGACCCAGTACTTC | CASSLGGGGVETQYF
- | TRBJ2-1 | TRBV28 | TRBD2 | TGTGCCAGCAGTTTAAGGAGCGGGAGTCTAGTGGAGCAGTTCTTC | CASSLRSGSLVEQFF
- | TRBJ1-5 | TRBV5-4 | TRBD1 | TGTGCCAGCAGCCGACAGGGGGTCGATCAGCCCCAGCATTTT | CASSRQGVDQPQHF
few | TRBJ1-1 | TRBV5-1 | - | TGCGCCAGCAGCTGGGGGGGGAGGGAGTCACCCAGCACTGAAGCTTTCTTT | CASSWGGRESPSTEAFF
few | TRBJ2-1 | TRBV5-1 | TRBD2 | TGCGCCAGCAGCTGGGGACTAGCGGGAGAGAATGAGCAGTTCTTC | CASSWGLAGENEQFF
- | TRBJ2-7 | TRBV28 | - | TGTGCCAGCAGTTACGTTGCGGTTCCTTCCTACGAGCAGTACTTC | CASSYVAVPSYEQYF
- | TRBJ1-1 | TRBV11-1 | - | TGTGCCAGCAGCCCGACTTCTGAAGCTTTCTTT | CASSPTSEAFF
- | TRBJ2-3 | TRBV7-2 | - | TGTGCCAGCAGCCCAATAAAGAGTACGCAGTATTTT | CASSPIKSTQYF
- | TRBJ1-5 | TRBV23-1 | - | TGCGCCAGCAGTAGGGGTGAGCAGGATAGCAATCAGCCCCAGCATTTT | CASSRGEQDSNQPQHF
- | TRBJ2-7 | TRBV11-2 | - | TGTGCCAGCAGCTCGGGCTACGAGCAGTACTTC | CASSSGYEQYF
- | TRBJ2-3 | TRBV5-6 | TRBD1 | TGTGCCAGCAGCTTGGCCGGGACAGGGAGCACAGATACGCAGTATTTT | CASSLAGTGSTDTQYF
few | TRBJ1-2 | TRBV7-9 | - | TGTGCCAGCAGCTTAGTCGGACGGACTTCTAACTATGGCTACACCTTC | CASSLVGRTSNYGYTF
- | TRBJ1-3 | TRBV4-2 | - | TGTGCCAGCGGAGGATTGGATTTCTCTGGAAACACCATATATTTT | CASGGLDFSGNTIYF
- | TRBJ2-5 | TRBV10-3 | TRBD2 | TGTGCCATCAGATCGACCGGGGGGGGCCAAGAGACCCAGTACTTC | CAIRSTGGGQETQYF
- | TRBJ1-1 | TRBV29-1 | TRBD1 | TGCAGCGTTTTCGCCGGGACAGGTGGTGAAGCTTTCTTT | CSVFAGTGGEAFF
- | TRBJ2-4 | TRBV2 | - | TGTGCCAGCACCGGTTGGGCAGACATTCAGTACTTC | CASTGWADIQYF
few | TRBJ1-2 | TRBV6-1 | TRBD1 | TGTGCCAGCAGTGTAGGACAGGGAGGGAACTATGGCTACACCTTC | CASSVGQGGNYGYTF
once | TRBJ1-2 | TRBV28 | TRBD1 | TGTGCCAGTCGGACAGGGGGCCAAACTAACTATGGCTACACCTTC | CASRTGGQTNYGYTF
- | TRBJ2-3 | TRBV9 | - | TGTGCCAGCAGCGTAGAGGGAGGGGGAGAGGGACCCACAGATACGCAGTATTTT | CASSVEGGGEGPTDTQYF
- | TRBJ2-3 | TRBV7-3 | TRBD2 | TGTGCCAGCAGTCGGGGCCGTAGCGGGGGGAGGGCAGATACGCAGTATTTT | CASSRGRSGGRADTQYF
- | TRBJ1-4 | TRBV7-2 | - | TGTGCCAGCAGCCCCAGGCATTCTGAAAAACTGTTTTTT | CASSPRHSEKLFF
- | TRBJ2-7 | TRBV5-1 | TRBD2 | TGCGCCAGCCGGGAGGCATATGGGGAGCAGTACTTC | CASREAYGEQYF
- | TRBJ1-4 | TRBV15 | - | TGTGCCACCAGCCCTCGGCCAAGGGGACTCTCTAATGAAAAACTGTTTTTT | CATSPRPRGLSNEKLFF
once | TRBJ2-7 | TRBV9 | TRBD2 | TGTGCCAGCAGCCCCCGGGAGGGCTCCTCCTACGAGCAGTACTTC | CASSPREGSSYEQYF
- | TRBJ1-3 | TRBV10-3 | - | TGTGCCATCAGTGATACAGGGAGCTCTGGAAACACCATATATTTT | CAISDTGSSGNTIYF
- | TRBJ1-1 | TRBV4-3 | TRBD1 | TGCGCCAGCAGCCAGGGACAGGGACCGAACACTGAAGCTTTCTTT | CASSQGQGPNTEAFF
- | TRBJ1-1 | TRBV19 | - | TGTGCCAGTACCTCCGACAGGAACACTGAAGCTTTCTTT | CASTSDRNTEAFF
- | TRBJ1-1 | TRBV28 | - | TGTGCCAGCAGGGCCGGGACTGAAGCTTTCTTT | CASRAGTEAFF
once | TRBJ1-5 | TRBV6-5 | - | TGTGCCAGCAGTTCCAGGGGAGATAGCAATCAGCCCCAGCATTTT | CASSSRGDSNQPQHF
- | TRBJ1-3 | TRBV2 | - | TGTGCCAGCAGTGAATACGGGGGATTGGGAAACACCATATATTTT | CASSEYGGLGNTIYF
- | TRBJ1-1 | TRBV5-1 | - | TGCGCCAGCAGCTTGGGACAGAGAGCTGAAGCTTTCTTT | CASSLGQRAEAFF
- | TRBJ1-6 | TRBV6-1 | - | TGTGCCGCCCCCGGGAAGGATAATTCACCCCTCCACTTT | CAAPGKDNSPLHF
- | TRBJ2-7 | TRBV6-5 | TRBD1 | TGTGCCAGCAGTTACTCTCGGACAGGTGACTCCTACGAGCAGTACTTC | CASSYSRTGDSYEQYF
- | TRBJ1-3 | TRBV6-6 | - | TGTGCCTGTCAGAACGAGGCTGGAAACACCATATATTTT | CACQNEAGNTIYF